This TCR beta chain was sequenced in a study of beta chain features in type 1 diabetes. In the study overall: Some 110 million sorted cells were examined across all samples.

The authors reverse transcribed all of the isolated RNA, so sequencing captured expressed TCRB transcripts. Method: immunoSEQ multiplex PCR; TCRdb's copy keeps in-frame clones and lacks some. The top ten clones hold 0.0085% to 0.012% of a sample with some 330,000 clones, approximately 12% of them seen once. This CDR3 is 11 amino acids long. Germline V gives CDR1 SEHNR, CDR2 FQNEAQ (reference sequence). Comments on this clone: Antigen unknown. An end of the junction differs from the germline gene, which may be a read error.

The study, taken as a whole, reports: Type 1 diabetes patients had moderately but significantly shorter TCRB CDR3s in all four CD4+ subsets. When VDJ junctions were examined, type 1 diabetes patients showed fewer insertions and more deletions.

This receptor was taken from a woman aged 18-29 years with type 1 diabetes. The chain recombines TRBV7-9 with TRBJ2-7; 10 nucleotides align to TRBD1. The sequenced material came from naive CD4+ T cells from blood. CDR3 sequence reads: CASSDGTGDHF. CDR3 sequence (DNA): TGTGCCAGCAGCGACGGGACAGGGGATCATTTC. Filled out from reference TRBV7-9 and TRBJ2-7, the complete variable domain reads DTGVSQNPRHKITKRGQNVTFRCDPISEHNRLYWYRQTLGQGPEFLTYFQNEAQLEKSRLLSDRFSAERPKGSFSTLEIQRTEQGDSAMYLCASSDGTGDHFGPGTRLTVT.